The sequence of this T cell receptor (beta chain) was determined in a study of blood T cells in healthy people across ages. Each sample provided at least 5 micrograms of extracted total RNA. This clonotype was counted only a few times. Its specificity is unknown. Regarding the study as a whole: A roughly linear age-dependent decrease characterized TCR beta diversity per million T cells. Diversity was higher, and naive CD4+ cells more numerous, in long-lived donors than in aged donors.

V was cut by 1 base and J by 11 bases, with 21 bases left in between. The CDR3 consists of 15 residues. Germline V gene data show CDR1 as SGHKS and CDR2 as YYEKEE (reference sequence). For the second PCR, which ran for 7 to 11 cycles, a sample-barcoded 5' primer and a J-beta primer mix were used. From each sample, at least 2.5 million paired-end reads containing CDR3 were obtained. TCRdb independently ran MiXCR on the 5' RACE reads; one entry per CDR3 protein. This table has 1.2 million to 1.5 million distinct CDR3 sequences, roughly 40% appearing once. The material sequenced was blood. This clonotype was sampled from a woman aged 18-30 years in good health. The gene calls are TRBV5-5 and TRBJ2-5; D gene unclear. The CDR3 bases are TGTGCCAGCAGCTTGAACGTTGCAAGCCCGTTTGAGCAGTACTTC. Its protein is CASSLNVASPFEQYF.